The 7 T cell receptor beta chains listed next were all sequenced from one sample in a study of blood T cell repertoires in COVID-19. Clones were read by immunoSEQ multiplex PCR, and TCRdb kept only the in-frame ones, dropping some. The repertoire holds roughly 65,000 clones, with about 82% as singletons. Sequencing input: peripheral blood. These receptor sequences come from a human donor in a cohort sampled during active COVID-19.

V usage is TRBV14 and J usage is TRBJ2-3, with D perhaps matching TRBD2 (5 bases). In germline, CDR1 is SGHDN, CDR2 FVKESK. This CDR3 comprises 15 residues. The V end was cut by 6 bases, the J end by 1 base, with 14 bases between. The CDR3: CASSPSRAGTDTQYF. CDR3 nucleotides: TGTGCCAGCAGTCCATCGCGGGCGGGCACAGATACGCAGTATTTT. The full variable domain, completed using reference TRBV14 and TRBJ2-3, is EAGVTQFPSHSVIEKGQTVTLRCDPISGHDNLYWYRRVMGKEIKFLLHFVKESKQDESGMPNNRFLAERTGGTYSTLKVQPAELEDSGVYFCASSPSRAGTDTQYFGPGTRLTVL.

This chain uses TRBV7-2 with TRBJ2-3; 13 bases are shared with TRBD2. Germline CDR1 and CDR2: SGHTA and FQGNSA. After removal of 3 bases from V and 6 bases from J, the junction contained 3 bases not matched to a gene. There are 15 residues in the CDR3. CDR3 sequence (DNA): TGTGCCAGCAGCTTTACTAGCGGGGGGGGTGATACGCAGTATTTT. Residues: CASSFTSGGGDTQYF.

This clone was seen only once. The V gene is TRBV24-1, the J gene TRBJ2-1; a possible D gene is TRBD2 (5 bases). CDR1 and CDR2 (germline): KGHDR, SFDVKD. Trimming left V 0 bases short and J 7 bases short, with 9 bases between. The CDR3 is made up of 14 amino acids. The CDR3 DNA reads TGTGCCACCAGTGATTTGACCAGAGGGAATGAGCAGTTCTTC. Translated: CATSDLTRGNEQFF.

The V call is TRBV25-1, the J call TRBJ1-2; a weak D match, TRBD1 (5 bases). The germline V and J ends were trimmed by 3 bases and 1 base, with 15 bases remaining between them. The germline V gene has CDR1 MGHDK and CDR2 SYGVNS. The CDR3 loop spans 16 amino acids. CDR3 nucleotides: TGTGCCAGCAGTGACTCTTGGGTGGGGGGTAACTATGGCTACACCTTC. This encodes CASSDSWVGGNYGYTF.

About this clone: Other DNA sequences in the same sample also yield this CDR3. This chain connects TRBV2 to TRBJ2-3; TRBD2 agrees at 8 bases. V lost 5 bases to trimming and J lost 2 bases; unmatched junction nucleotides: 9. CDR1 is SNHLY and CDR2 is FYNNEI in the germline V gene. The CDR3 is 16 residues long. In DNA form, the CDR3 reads TGTGCCAGCAGTTTCCCAACTAGCGGATTCACAGATACGCAGTATTTT. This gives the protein CASSFPTSGFTDTQYF.

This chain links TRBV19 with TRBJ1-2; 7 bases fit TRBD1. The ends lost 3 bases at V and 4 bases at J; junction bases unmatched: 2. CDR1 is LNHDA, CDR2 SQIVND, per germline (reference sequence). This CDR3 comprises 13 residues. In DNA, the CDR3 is TGTGCCAGTAGTATGGAGGGGGCCTATGGCTACACCTTC. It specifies CASSMEGAYGYTF.

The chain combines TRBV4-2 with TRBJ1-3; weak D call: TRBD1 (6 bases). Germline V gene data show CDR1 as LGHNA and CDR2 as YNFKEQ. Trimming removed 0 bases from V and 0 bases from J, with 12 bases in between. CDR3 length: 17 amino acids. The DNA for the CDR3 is TGTGCCAGCAGCCAAGATATGACAGGAGGCTCTGGAAACACCATATATTTT. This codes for CASSQDMTGGSGNTIYF.